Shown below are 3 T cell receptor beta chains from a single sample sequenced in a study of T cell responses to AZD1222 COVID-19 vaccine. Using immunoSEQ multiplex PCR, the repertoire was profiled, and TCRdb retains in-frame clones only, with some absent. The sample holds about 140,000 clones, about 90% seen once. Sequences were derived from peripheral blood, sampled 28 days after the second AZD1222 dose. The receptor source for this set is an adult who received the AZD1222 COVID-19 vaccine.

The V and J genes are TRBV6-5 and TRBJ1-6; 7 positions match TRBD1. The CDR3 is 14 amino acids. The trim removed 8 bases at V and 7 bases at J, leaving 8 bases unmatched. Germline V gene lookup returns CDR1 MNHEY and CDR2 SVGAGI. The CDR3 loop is CASAWTGMNSPLHF. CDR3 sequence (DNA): TGTGCCAGCGCTTGGACAGGAATGAATTCACCCCTCCACTTT.

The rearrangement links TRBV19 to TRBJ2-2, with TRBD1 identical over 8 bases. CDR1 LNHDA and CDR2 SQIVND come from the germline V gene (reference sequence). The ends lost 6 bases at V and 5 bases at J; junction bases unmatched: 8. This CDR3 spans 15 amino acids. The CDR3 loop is CASRETGVRTGELFF. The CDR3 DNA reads TGTGCCAGTAGGGAGACAGGGGTGAGAACCGGGGAGCTGTTTTTT.

For the CDR3, the DNA is TGCACCAGCAGCCCCAAGAGGGTTCGTCAGCCCCAGCATTTT. Its translation: CTSSPKRVRQPQHF. This chain joins TRBV1 and TRBJ1-5. TRBV1 is described as a pseudogene. CDR3 size: 14 residues.